This entry lists 21 T cell receptor beta chains sequenced from one sample in a study of T cells after yellow fever vaccination (dated by TCRdb to between 2017 and 2020). Explained via the paper, the treatment or condition label denotes: live attenuated yellow fever vaccine strain. Preparation of the library involved 5' RACE. TCRdb names Illumina HiSeq 2500 as the instrument used. Using fastp trimming at Q25 and MiXCR clonotype assembly, TCRdb reanalyzed the public sequencing data and kept in-frame beta chains. Entries that share a CDR3 protein sequence are merged under the most common genes and DNA. The sample profile shows 620,000 or so distinct CDR3 sequences; about 17% of them were found once. The leading ten clones occupy around a sixth of the sample. The sample was PBMCs, taken around 5 days after the first yellow fever vaccination. These receptors all stem from a man aged 18 to 30 who received the YFV17D yellow fever vaccine.

This rearrangement joins TRBV5-1 to TRBJ1-4; tentative D call: TRBD1 (5 bases). Germline V gene lookup returns CDR1 SGHRS and CDR2 YFSETQ. The CDR3 is 14 residues long. Trimming shortened V by 4 bases and J by 3 bases, and 10 bases separated the two germline ends. This CDR3 reads CASSIGTSNEKLFF. In nucleotides, the CDR3 is TGCGCCAGCAGCATCGGGACCTCTAATGAAAAACTGTTTTTT.

This rearrangement joins TRBV4-1 to TRBJ2-7, with 8 nucleotides matching TRBD1. V trimming: 7 bases; J trimming: 5 bases; junction bases outside the gene matches: 13. The CDR3 loop spans 15 amino acids. Germline CDR1 and CDR2: MGHRA and YSYEKL. The CDR3 protein is CASKPQSQGANEQYF. The CDR3 DNA sequence: TGCGCCAGCAAACCACAAAGTCAGGGGGCTAACGAGCAGTACTTC.

This clonotype turned up a few times. The V and J genes are TRBV6-1 and TRBJ2-1; 10 bases line up with TRBD1. Trimming removed 5 bases from V and 10 bases from J; junction bases left unmatched: 11. Germline lookup yields CDR1 MNHNS and CDR2 SASEGT. The CDR3 runs to 15 residues. DNA of the CDR3: TGTGCCAGCAGTCCCCGGACAGGGGGTCCCAGGGAGCAGTTCTTC. Encoded protein: CASSPRTGGPREQFF.

This clonotype has just a few counts. V gene TRBV5-1 combines with J gene TRBJ1-4; TRBD1 might be the D (5 bases). Trimming stripped 0 bases from V and 0 bases from J, with 9 bases between. Germline loops: CDR1 SGHRS, CDR2 YFSETQ. The CDR3 loop spans 16 amino acids. The CDR3 coding sequence is TGCGCCAGCAGCTTGGGACAGACAGCAACTAATGAAAAACTGTTTTTT. Protein: CASSLGQTATNEKLFF.

This clonotype was recorded at least ten times. The chain is built from TRBV12-3 or TRBV12-4 and TRBJ1-1; 9 nucleotides align to TRBD1. The CDR3 runs to 13 residues. The ends lost 5 bases at V and 8 bases at J; junction bases unmatched: 6. CDR3 loop: CASSPQTGGEAFF. DNA for the CDR3: TGTGCCAGCAGTCCTCAGACAGGGGGGGAAGCTTTCTTT.

The rearrangement uses TRBV15 and TRBJ2-3, with D possibly being TRBD1 (5 bases). Germline CDR1 and CDR2: LNHNV and YYDKDF (reference sequence). This CDR3 has 15 amino acids. Trimming removed 7 bases at V and 2 bases at J, with 16 bases between. CDR3 DNA sequence: TGTGCCACCACCCCGGATGGGGCCTTCACAGATACGCAGTATTTT. It is translated as CATTPDGAFTDTQYF.

This sequence joins TRBV7-3 and TRBJ1-2; 9 bases line up with TRBD1. CDR1 and CDR2 (germline): SGHTA, FQGTGA. Germline trimming cut 5 bases from V and 4 bases from J; bases unmatched to any gene: 5. The CDR3 spans 14 residues. CDR3 amino acids: CASSPGTGPYGYTF. The DNA of the CDR3 is TGTGCCAGCAGCCCCGGGACAGGGCCCTATGGCTACACCTTC.

The chain couples TRBV5-4 to TRBJ1-2; TRBD1 agrees at 8 bases. The trim removed 2 bases at V and 6 bases at J, leaving 15 bases unmatched. Germline V gene data show CDR1 as SGHNT and CDR2 as YYREEE (reference sequence). CDR3 length: 17 residues. CDR3 sequence: CASSFPTSPDRVNGYTF. The CDR3 bases are TGTGCCAGCAGCTTCCCAACCTCCCCGGACAGGGTCAATGGCTACACCTTC.

This sequence joins TRBV6-5 and TRBJ2-7; D may be TRBD1 (5 bases). The CDR3 has 15 residues. Per germline, CDR1 MNHEY and CDR2 SVGAGI. V was trimmed by 2 bases and J by 3 bases, leaving 14 bases between them. This chain's CDR3 is CASSYGPGLSYEQYF. In nucleotides, the CDR3 is TGTGCCAGCAGTTACGGTCCAGGGTTGAGCTACGAGCAGTACTTC.

This clonotype was seen ten or more times. The J gene is TRBJ2-7, the V gene TRBV7-8, with TRBD2 as a possible D gene (5 bases). Germline V lookup: CDR1 SGHVS, CDR2 FQNEAQ. The CDR3 has 16 residues. The germline V and J ends were trimmed by 4 bases and 4 bases, with 20 bases remaining between them. In DNA, the CDR3 is TGTGCCAGCAGCTCACCTGCCTCGAAGGGAGTTTACGAGCAGTACGTC. Translated, it gives CASSSPASKGVYEQYV.

The V and J genes are TRBV20-1 and TRBJ2-1, with 14 bases identical to TRBD2. The germline CDR1 and CDR2 sequences are DFQATT and SNEGSKA (reference sequence). This CDR3 region has 15 residues. V lost 6 bases to trimming and J lost 4 bases; unmatched junction nucleotides: 5. The CDR3 DNA follows: TGCAGTGCGTGGACTAGCGGGGGGTCTTACAATGAGCAGTTCTTC. The encoded protein is CSAWTSGGSYNEQFF.

The CDR3 spells CATSRGLTDEQYF. The DNA of the CDR3 is TGTGCCACCAGCAGAGGATTGACAGACGAGCAGTACTTC. The chain joins TRBV15 to TRBJ2-7, with D possibly being TRBD1 (5 bases). CDR3 length equals 13 residues. V gave up 1 base and J gave up 5 bases, with 9 bases separating them. Per germline, CDR1 LNHNV and CDR2 YYDKDF (reference sequence).

This clonotype turned up a few times. This CDR3 is CASSVRDRPYEQYF. For the CDR3, the DNA is TGTGCCAGCAGCGTTCGGGACAGACCCTACGAGCAGTACTTC. The rearrangement joins TRBV5-5 to TRBJ2-7, with 7 bases matching TRBD1. This CDR3 contains 14 residues. After removal of 4 bases from V and 2 bases from J, the junction contained 6 bases not matched to a gene. CDR1 is SGHKS and CDR2 is YYEKEE in the germline V gene (reference sequence).

This clonotype was observed a handful of times. The V gene is TRBV7-9, the J gene TRBJ2-1; D might be TRBD1 or TRBD2, each matching 6 bases. Germline CDR1 is SEHNR and CDR2 is FQNEAQ (reference sequence). The V and J ends lost 8 bases and 8 bases respectively, with 13 bases between them. This CDR3 contains 12 residues. The CDR3 loop is CASPGGVDEQFF. The DNA of the CDR3 is TGTGCCAGCCCCGGGGGCGTTGATGAGCAGTTCTTC.

This clonotype was recorded many times. CDR3 nucleotides: TGCAGTGCCGAGATAGGGAGGGGCGGGGAGCTGTTTTTT. Amino acids: CSAEIGRGGELFF. The chain is built from TRBV20-1 and TRBJ2-2; 7 bases fit TRBD2. The CDR3 contains 13 residues. Germline-derived CDR1 and CDR2 are DFQATT and SNEGSKA (reference sequence). The trim removed 6 bases at V and 7 bases at J, leaving 8 bases unmatched.

The chain has TRBV28 and TRBJ2-7; TRBD1 aligns across 8 bases. There are 13 residues in the CDR3. V lost 5 bases, J lost 4 bases, and 4 bases stayed unmatched. CDR1 and CDR2 (germline): MDHEN, SYDVKM. Here the CDR3 reads CASSKDRGYEQYV. CDR3 in DNA: TGTGCCAGCAGTAAAGACAGGGGATACGAGCAGTACGTC.

Many counts were recorded for this clonotype. The rearrangement uses TRBV1 and TRBJ2-3. TRBV1 is a pseudogene segment. This CDR3 contains 14 residues. The DNA for the CDR3 is TGCACCAGCAGCCAAGATCCCGCGGCAGATACGCAGTATTTT. Its translation is CTSSQDPAADTQYF.

The chain couples TRBV20-1 to TRBJ2-5; 8 bases fit TRBD2. Germline lookup yields CDR1 DFQATT and CDR2 SNEGSKA (reference sequence). CDR3 length equals 15 residues. With 3 bases clipped from V and 3 bases from J, the junction kept 9 bases outside the gene matches. In nucleotides, the CDR3 is TGCAGTGCTAGTTCGGGCGGGGGGCCGGAAGAGACCCAGTACTTC. Protein sequence: CSASSGGGPEETQYF.

This clonotype was detected only a few times. CDR3 residues: CASSPPARNTDTQYF. For the CDR3, the DNA is TGTGCCAGCTCACCACCGGCGAGGAACACAGATACGCAGTATTTT. The chain links TRBV18 to TRBJ2-3; D is unresolved. This CDR3 has 15 amino acids. V shed 0 bases and J shed 2 bases, with 9 bases lying between them. CDR1 KGHSH and CDR2 LQKENI come from the germline V gene.

This clonotype has a handful of counts. The chain carries TRBV5-1 and TRBJ2-5, with D perhaps assigned TRBD1 or TRBD2 (6 bases each). Germline V gives CDR1 SGHRS, CDR2 YFSETQ. The CDR3 is 14 amino acids. Between the trimmed V and J ends, which lost 4 bases and 5 bases, there was a span of 15 bases. The CDR3 spells CASSHGGRGETQYF. CDR3 DNA: TGCGCCAGCAGCCACGGGGGCCGAGGGGAGACCCAGTACTTC.

This chain links TRBV6-1 with TRBJ2-7, with D possibly being TRBD1 (6 bases). The CDR3 consists of 15 residues. The V gene lost 6 bases and the J gene lost 3 bases, with 18 bases spanning the gap. CDR1 is MNHNS and CDR2 is SASEGT in the germline V gene. The CDR3 here is CASSQDPTGLYEQYV. CDR3 DNA: TGTGCCAGCAGCCAAGATCCGACAGGTCTCTACGAGCAGTACGTC.